This T cell receptor (beta chain) was sequenced during a study of PD-L1 blockade in urothelial cancer. Overall study context: Patients' histories included 0 to 3 prior chemotherapy regimens. Study-wide findings and caveats: More expansion of tumor-associated blood clones, seen at 3 weeks, marked durable-benefit patients.

This clone was detected once. Antigen: not known. The assay was immunoSEQ multiplex PCR, and TCRdb's table has in-frame clones only and misses some. The sample has 35,000 to 50,000 clones, roughly 86% seen once. The sample was PBMCs, taken around atezolizumab (anti-PD-L1) treatment. The sequence was collected from a man in his 70s with urothelial cancer.

The CDR3 DNA reads as TGTGCCAGCAGCTTATATTCCGCGGGGCAATCCTACAATGAGCAGTTCTTC. Its translation: CASSLYSAGQSYNEQFF. The gene calls are TRBV7-3 and TRBJ2-1; tentative D call: TRBD2 (6 bases). The V gene lost 2 bases and the J gene lost 1 base, with 15 bases spanning the gap. CDR3 size: 17 residues. CDR1 SGHTA and CDR2 FQGTGA come from the germline V gene.